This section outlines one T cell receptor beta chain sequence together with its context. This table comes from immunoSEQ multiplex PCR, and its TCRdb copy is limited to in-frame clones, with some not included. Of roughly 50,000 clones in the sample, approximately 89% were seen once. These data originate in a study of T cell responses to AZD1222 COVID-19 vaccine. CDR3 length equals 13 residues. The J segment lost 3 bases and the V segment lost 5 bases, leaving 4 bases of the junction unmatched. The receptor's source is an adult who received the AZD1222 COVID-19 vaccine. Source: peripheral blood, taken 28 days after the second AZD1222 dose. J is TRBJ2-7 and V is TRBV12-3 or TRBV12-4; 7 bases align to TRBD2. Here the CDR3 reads CASSAGGSYEQYF. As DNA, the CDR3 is TGTGCCAGCAGTGCCGGGGGGAGCTACGAGCAGTACTTC.